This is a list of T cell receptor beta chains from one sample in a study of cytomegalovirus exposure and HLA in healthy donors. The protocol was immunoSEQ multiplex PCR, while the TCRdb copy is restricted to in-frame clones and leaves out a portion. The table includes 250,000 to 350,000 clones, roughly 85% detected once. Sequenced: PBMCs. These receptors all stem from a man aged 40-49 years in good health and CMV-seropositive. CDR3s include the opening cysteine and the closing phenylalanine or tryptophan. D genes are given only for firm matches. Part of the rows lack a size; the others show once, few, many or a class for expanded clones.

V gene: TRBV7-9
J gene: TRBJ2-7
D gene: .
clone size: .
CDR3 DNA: TGTGCCAGCAGCATCAGGGATCTCTACGAGCAGTACTTC
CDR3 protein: CASSIRDLYEQYF

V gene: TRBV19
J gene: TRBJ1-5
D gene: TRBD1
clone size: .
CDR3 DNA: TGTGCCAGTAGTCCAACGGACAGGGGAAGCAATCAGCCCCAGCATTTT
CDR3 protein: CASSPTDRGSNQPQHF

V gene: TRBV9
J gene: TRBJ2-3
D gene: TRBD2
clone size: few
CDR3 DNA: TGTGCCAGCAGCGTAGCTGGTCCGGGAGGGGGGCCAGATACGCAGTATTTT
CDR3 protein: CASSVAGPGGGPDTQYF

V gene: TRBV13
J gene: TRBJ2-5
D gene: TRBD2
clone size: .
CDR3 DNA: TGTGCCAGCAGCCCCCCTAGCGGCCAAGAGACCCAGTACTTC
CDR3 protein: CASSPPSGQETQYF

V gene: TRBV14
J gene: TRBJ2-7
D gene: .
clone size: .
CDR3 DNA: TGTGCCAGCAGCCAGATAACTAGACACGAGCAGTACTTC
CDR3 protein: CASSQITRHEQYF

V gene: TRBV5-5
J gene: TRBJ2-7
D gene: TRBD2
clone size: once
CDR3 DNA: TGTGCCAGCAGCTTGGGGTGGGAGGGGTCCTACGAGCAGTACTTC
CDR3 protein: CASSLGWEGSYEQYF

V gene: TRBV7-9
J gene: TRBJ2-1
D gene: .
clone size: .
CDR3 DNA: TGTTCCAGCAGCCTTGGCGGGGGCTTCTACAATGAGCAGTTCTTC
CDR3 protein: CSSSLGGGFYNEQFF

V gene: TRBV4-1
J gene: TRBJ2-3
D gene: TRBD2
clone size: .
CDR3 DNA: TGCGCCAGCAGAGGACTAGCGGGAGGAGGTACGGCAGATACGCAGTATTTT
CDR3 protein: CASRGLAGGGTADTQYF

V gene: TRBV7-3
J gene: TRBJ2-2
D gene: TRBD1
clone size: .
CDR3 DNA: TGTGCCAGCAGCTTAGGTGCGGCAGGGGGCTACACCGGGGAGCTGTTTTTT
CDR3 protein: CASSLGAAGGYTGELFF

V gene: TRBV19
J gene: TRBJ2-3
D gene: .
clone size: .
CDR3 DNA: TGTGCCAGTAGTCCCCAAACGGACAGCCAAGGCACAGATACGCAGTATTTT
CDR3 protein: CASSPQTDSQGTDTQYF

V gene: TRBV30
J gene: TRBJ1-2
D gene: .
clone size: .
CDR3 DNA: TGTGCCTGGAGTGAAGGACAGCTCAACGGCTACACCTTC
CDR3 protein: CAWSEGQLNGYTF

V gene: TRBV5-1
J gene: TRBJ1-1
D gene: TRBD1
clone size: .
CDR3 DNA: TGCGCCAGCAGCTTGTGGGGGCCGGACAGGGAGATGAACACTGAAGCTTTCTTT
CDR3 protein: CASSLWGPDREMNTEAFF

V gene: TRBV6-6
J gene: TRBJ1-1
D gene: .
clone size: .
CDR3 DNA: TGTGCCAGCAGTTACTCACTAGACACCATGAACACTGAAGCTTTCTTT
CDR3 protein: CASSYSLDTMNTEAFF

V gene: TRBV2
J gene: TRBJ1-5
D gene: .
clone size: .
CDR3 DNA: TGTGCCAGCAGTAAAATCCAGGGTAACCAGCCCCAGCATTTT
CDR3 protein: CASSKIQGNQPQHF

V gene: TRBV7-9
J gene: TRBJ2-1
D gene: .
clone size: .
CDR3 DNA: TGTGCCAGCAGCTTACTTGGACTAAGGTTCTTC
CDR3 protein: CASSLLGLRFF

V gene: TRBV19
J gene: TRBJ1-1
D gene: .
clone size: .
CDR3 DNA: TGTGCCAGTAGTGTATCAGGGAACACTGAAGCTTTCTTT
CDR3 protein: CASSVSGNTEAFF

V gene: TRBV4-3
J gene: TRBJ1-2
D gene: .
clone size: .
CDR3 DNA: TGCGCCAGCAGCCAAACCGGGACAAACTATGGCTACACCTTC
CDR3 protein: CASSQTGTNYGYTF

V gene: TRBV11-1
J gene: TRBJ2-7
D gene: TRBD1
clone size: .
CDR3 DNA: TGTGCCAGCAGCTTAGTCCAGGGGGACGAGCAGTACTTC
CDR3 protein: CASSLVQGDEQYF